These 32 T cell receptor beta chains were all obtained from the same sample, sequenced in a study of molecular identifiers for immune sequencing clone quantification. MiXCR, applied by TCRdb to the PCR reads, yields one record per CDR3 protein. The sample carries approximately 630,000 distinct CDR3 sequences, roughly 23% recorded once. Sequenced: naive CD8+ T cells from blood, with Jurkat cell RNA spiked in. Subset noted: FACS-sorted CD8+CD4-CCR7+CD45RA+ naive T cells. The receptors shown here come from a human donor in good health. Some libraries in this study had Jurkat cell RNA spiked in.

The rearrangement joins TRBV29-1 to TRBJ2-1; 8 bases are a match to TRBD2. The CDR3 has 16 residues. The V gene end was trimmed by 6 bases and the J gene end by 0 bases; junction bases not matched to a gene: 10. Germline CDR1 reads SQVTM; CDR2 reads ANQGSEA. Here the CDR3 reads CSVTGLVSTSYNEQFF. The CDR3 DNA reads as TGCAGCGTGACGGGACTAGTCTCCACCTCCTACAATGAGCAGTTCTTC.

This clonotype was recorded many times. The chain recombines TRBV28 with TRBJ2-3; 8 bases match TRBD1. V lost 6 bases to trimming and J lost 0 bases; unmatched junction nucleotides: 11. CDR1 is MDHEN, CDR2 SYDVKM, per germline. The CDR3 spans 17 residues. CDR3 sequence: CASSRGVGQGSTDTQYF. CDR3 bases: TGTGCCAGCAGCCGGGGTGTCGGACAGGGCAGCACAGATACGCAGTATTTT.

On this clonotype itself: Just one base apart from a much larger clone, this may be a read error. This chain uses TRBV28 with TRBJ1-1; D not certain. The length of the CDR3 is 14 residues. CDR1 is MDHEN, CDR2 SYDVKM, per germline. V was trimmed by 4 bases and J by 6 bases, leaving 15 bases between them. The CDR3 coding sequence is TGTGCCAGCAGTTGGAGAGGGCGAGGACCTGAAGCTTTCTTT. It translates to CASSWRGRGPEAFF.

The CDR3 DNA is TGTGCCAGCAGCTCAGGACTTATTCTCTCTGGGGCCAACGTCCTGACTTTC. Protein: CASSSGLILSGANVLTF. The chain joins TRBV9 to TRBJ2-6, with TRBD2 as a possible D gene (5 bases). Between the trimmed V and J ends, which lost 4 bases and 0 bases, there was a span of 14 bases. Germline CDR1 SGDLS, CDR2 YYNGEE. The CDR3 consists of 17 residues. The full variable domain, completed using reference TRBV9 and TRBJ2-6, is DSGVTQTPKHLITATGQRVTLRCSPRSGDLSVYWYQQSLDQGLQFLIQYYNGEERAKGNILERFSAQQFPDLHSELNLSSLELGDSALYFCASSSGLILSGANVLTFGAGSRLTVL.

The rearrangement links TRBV10-1 to TRBJ2-5; the match to TRBD1 covers 10 bases. The CDR3 runs to 16 residues. J was trimmed by 9 bases and V by 4 bases; bases with no gene match: 14. Germline CDR1 and CDR2: WNHNN and SYGVQD (reference sequence). CDR3 sequence: CASSAPDRGLVEPQYF. The DNA of the CDR3 is TGCGCCAGCAGTGCCCCCGACAGGGGGCTAGTGGAGCCCCAGTACTTC.

The chain combines TRBV20-1 with TRBJ2-1, with unresolved D. The germline gives CDR1 DFQATT, CDR2 SNEGSKA (reference sequence). V lost 0 bases to trimming and J lost 3 bases, with 9 bases between them. This CDR3 region has 14 residues. The CDR3 protein is CSARDLVGYNEQFF. The CDR3 DNA reads TGCAGTGCTAGAGATTTGGTAGGCTACAATGAGCAGTTCTTC.

Comment on this clonotype: One base away lies a much larger clone, so this may be a sequencing read error. The chain employs TRBV27 and TRBJ2-7; TRBD2 might be the D (5 bases). The V and J ends lost 8 bases and 4 bases respectively, with 18 bases between them. CDR1 is MNHEY, CDR2 SMNVEV, per germline (reference sequence). There are 14 residues in the CDR3. CDR3 amino acids: CASGSVVTGYEQYF. The DNA of the CDR3 is TGTGCCAGCGGTTCGGTGGTGACGGGATACGAGCAGTACTTC.

This clonotype was counted many times. The CDR3 loop is CSAEDSLNTEAFF. The CDR3 DNA reads as TGCAGCGCCGAGGACAGTTTGAACACTGAAGCTTTCTTT. This sequence joins TRBV29-1 and TRBJ1-1, with a possible D match to TRBD1 (6 bases). V was cut by 7 bases and J by 0 bases, with 12 bases left in between. This CDR3 region has 13 residues. CDR1 SQVTM and CDR2 ANQGSEA come from the germline V gene.

The chain joins TRBV4-3 to TRBJ1-2; D call uncertain. The CDR3 totals 14 residues. Germline values: CDR1 LGHNA, CDR2 YSLEER. The ends were cut back, 1 base at V and 4 bases at J, with 10 bases in the middle. CDR3 nucleotides: TGCGCCAGCAGCCAAGGTCGGTCCGGCTATGGCTACACCTTC. Its protein is CASSQGRSGYGYTF.

V and J are TRBV20-1 and TRBJ2-3, with D perhaps being TRBD1 or TRBD2 (5 bases each). This CDR3 contains 17 residues. Trimming took off 5 bases at V and 5 bases at J, with 26 bases between the two ends. Germline loops: CDR1 DFQATT, CDR2 SNEGSKA (reference sequence). The DNA of the CDR3 is TGCAGTGCTGGGACGAAAAAGGACTGGGCGTTACAAGATACGCAGTATTTT. Its translation: CSAGTKKDWALQDTQYF.

This clonotype appeared many times. The chain employs TRBV20-1 and TRBJ2-4; TRBD1 matches at 8 bases. The CDR3 is 12 amino acids. J gave up 12 bases and V 6 bases, and 10 bases lay outside the gene matches. In germline, CDR1 is DFQATT, CDR2 SNEGSKA (reference sequence). CDR3 residues: CSAEKPGQGQYF. The CDR3, as DNA: TGCAGTGCCGAAAAACCCGGACAGGGTCAGTACTTC.

The CDR3 loop reads CASSFGGYTF. Here the CDR3 DNA reads TGTGCCAGCAGTTTCGGTGGCTACACCTTC. This chain connects TRBV12-3 or TRBV12-4 to TRBJ1-2, with D unresolved. Trimming took 3 bases from V and 7 from J, leaving 3 bases between them. The CDR3 runs 10 residues.

This clonotype was recorded many times. The chain employs TRBV6-6 and TRBJ1-5; D unresolved. Trimming pared 2 bases from V and 3 bases from J, leaving 5 bases between. Germline CDR1 is MNHNY and CDR2 is SVGAGI (reference sequence). CDR3 length: 13 residues. CDR3 sequence reads: CASSYPYNQPQHF. The CDR3 region has the DNA TGTGCCAGCAGTTACCCCTACAATCAGCCCCAGCATTTT.

Notes on this clonotype: A much larger clone differs by one base, so this may be a read error. The CDR3 coding sequence is TGTGCCACCAGTGACTGGACTAACAACAATGAGCAGTCCTTC. Translating gives CATSDWTNNNEQSF. J is TRBJ2-1 and V is TRBV24-1; D is perhaps TRBD2 (6 bases). CDR3 size: 14 residues. Germline V gives CDR1 KGHDR, CDR2 SFDVKD.

This clonotype was recorded a few times. The chain couples TRBV6-1 to TRBJ2-7; D gene unclear. CDR3 length equals 13 residues. Germline V gene lookup returns CDR1 MNHNS and CDR2 SASEGT. Trimming took off 3 bases at V and 12 bases at J, with 18 bases between the two ends. As DNA, the CDR3 is TGTGCCAGCAGTGATCGACGGAGCTTTGTAGTGTACTTC. Translating it yields CASSDRRSFVVYF.

The gene calls are TRBV21-1 and TRBJ1-1. TRBV21-1 is an annotated pseudogene. CDR3 length: 12 residues. The CDR3 coding sequence is TGTGCCAGCAGCAAAGGTCGAACTAGGGCTTTCTTT. Its translation: CASSKGRTRAFF.

This clonotype was observed a handful of times. The chain uses TRBV7-9 and TRBJ2-7; no clear D gene. Germline V CDR1 and CDR2: SEHNR, FQNEAQ (reference sequence). Trimming cost V 1 base and J 4 bases, with 14 bases left between them. The CDR3 extends over 15 amino acids. The DNA for the CDR3 is TGTGCCAGCAGCTTAGGTGTTGGCAGTTTGTACGAGCAGTACTTC. Protein sequence: CASSLGVGSLYEQYF. Full variable domain (rest looked up from reference TRBV7-9 and TRBJ2-7): DTGVSQNPRHKITKRGQNVTFRCDPISEHNRLYWYRQTLGQGPEFLTYFQNEAQLEKSRLLSDRFSAERPKGSFSTLEIQRTEQGDSAMYLCASSLGVGSLYEQYFGPGTRLTVT.

A few counts support this clonotype. The conserved closing phenylalanine or tryptophan is absent in this CDR3, likely reflecting a read error. V gene TRBV7-7 combines with J gene TRBJ2-3; 8 bases align to TRBD1. The junction had 8 bases not matched to a gene; V was cut back by 5 bases and J by 4 bases. Germline V gene data show CDR1 as SSHAT and CDR2 as FNYEAQ (reference sequence). There are 15 residues in the CDR3. The CDR3 sequence: CASSPNDRGADTQYS. CDR3 in DNA: TGTGCCAGCAGCCCGAACGACAGGGGAGCAGATACGCAGTATTCT.

About this clonotype itself: A much larger clone differs by one base, so this may be a read error. The chain couples TRBV7-6 to TRBJ2-1; D remains unclear. This CDR3 region has 14 residues. Germline CDR1 SGHVS, CDR2 FNYEAQ. This CDR3 reads CDSSKTSNDNEQFF. The CDR3 DNA reads TGTGACAGCAGCAAGACCTCTAACGACAATGAGCAGTTCTTC.

On this clonotype itself: The junction does not match germline at one end; this may be a read error. The chain has TRBV28 and TRBJ1-1; a possible D gene is TRBD1 (5 bases). CDR1 MDHEN and CDR2 SYDVKM come from the germline V gene. The CDR3 contains 14 residues. CDR3 sequence: CAGRVGWGNTEAFF. The CDR3 region has the DNA TGTGCCGGCAGGGTGGGCTGGGGGAACACTGAAGCTTTCTTT. The variable domain in full, with the rest retrieved from reference TRBV28 and TRBJ1-1, is DVKVTQSSRYLVKRTGEKVFLECVQDMDHENMFWYRQDPGLGLRLIYFSYDVKMKEKGDIPEGYSVSREKKERFSLILESASTNQTSMYLCAGRVGWGNTEAFFGQGTRLTVV.

This clonotype appeared a few times. The chain is built from TRBV7-9 and TRBJ2-3, with 10 bases that match TRBD1. The CDR3 runs 15 residues. V shed 10 bases and J 6 bases; nucleotides not matched to a gene: 13. Germline V CDR1 and CDR2: SEHNR, FQNEAQ (reference sequence). CDR3 sequence reads: CATAPGQGMFDTQYF. In DNA, the CDR3 is TGTGCCACCGCCCCGGGACAGGGGATGTTCGATACGCAGTATTTT.

The rearrangement joins TRBV19 to TRBJ2-7; D is unclear. In germline, CDR1 is LNHDA, CDR2 SQIVND (reference sequence). The V end was cut by 2 bases, the J end by 2 bases, with 10 bases between. The CDR3 loop spans 14 amino acids. The CDR3 bases are TGTGCCAGTAGTATACGAGCTGCAACCTACGAGCAGTACTTC. Translation gives CASSIRAATYEQYF.

At least ten counts were recorded for this clonotype. The chain joins TRBV6-2 or TRBV6-3 to TRBJ2-5; TRBD1 is a possible D gene (6 bases). Trimming stripped 4 bases from V and 2 bases from J, with 20 bases between. Germline V gives CDR1 MNHEY, CDR2 SVGEGT. The CDR3 extends over 17 amino acids. The CDR3 bases are TGTGCCAGCAGTTTTCCCTTCCGACTTGGGACACAAGAGACCCAGTACTTC. Amino acids: CASSFPFRLGTQETQYF.

There are a few counts of this clonotype. This chain connects TRBV28 to TRBJ2-2; weak D call: TRBD2 (5 bases). Germline V gives CDR1 MDHEN, CDR2 SYDVKM. The CDR3 has 17 residues. The V and J ends lost 5 bases and 5 bases respectively, with 21 bases between them. This chain's CDR3 is CASSEGRGLAGTGELFF. CDR3 bases: TGTGCCAGCAGTGAGGGCCGAGGTCTGGCAGGTACCGGGGAGCTGTTTTTT. Full variable domain (rest looked up from reference TRBV28 and TRBJ2-2): DVKVTQSSRYLVKRTGEKVFLECVQDMDHENMFWYRQDPGLGLRLIYFSYDVKMKEKGDIPEGYSVSREKKERFSLILESASTNQTSMYLCASSEGRGLAGTGELFFGEGSRLTVL.

V is TRBV5-4 and J is TRBJ2-7; maybe TRBD1 (5 bases). V was pared by 1 base and J by 3 bases, with 14 bases between. Germline V gene lookup returns CDR1 SGHNT and CDR2 YYREEE (reference sequence). The CDR3 is 15 residues long. The CDR3 spells CASSLPGQISYEQYF. The CDR3 DNA reads TGTGCCAGCAGCTTGCCAGGGCAGATTAGCTACGAGCAGTACTTC.

This clonotype was recorded a few times. A clone one base away is much larger, so this may be a read error. The chain combines TRBV10-3 with TRBJ2-3, with TRBD2 identical over 9 bases. V lost 7 bases and J lost 3; bases outside the gene matches: 5. This CDR3 comprises 14 residues. Germline loops: CDR1 ENHRY, CDR2 SYGVKD. The CDR3 nucleotides read TGTGCCATCACCGCGGGAGGGCCGACAGATACGCAGTATTTT. Translating it yields CAITAGGPTDTQYF.

This clonotype was recorded only once. A much bigger clone sits one base away, suggesting this may be a read error. This chain joins TRBV4-3 and TRBJ2-1; D unresolved. Germline loops: CDR1 LGHNA, CDR2 YSLEER. The CDR3 contains 14 residues. This chain's CDR3 is CANSQDRAYNEQFF. The DNA for the CDR3 is TGCGCCAACAGCCAAGACCGGGCCTACAATGAGCAGTTCTTC.

Comments on this clonotype: An end of the junction does not agree with germline; a read error may underlie this. The chain carries TRBV27 and TRBJ1-2, with TRBD1 matching 8 bases. The CDR3 totals 15 residues. CDR1 is MNHEY, CDR2 SMNVEV, per germline (reference sequence). The CDR3 here is CAGSPTGTGCYGYTF. For the CDR3, the DNA is TGTGCCGGCAGTCCTACCGGGACAGGTTGCTATGGCTACACCTTC.

This clonotype has only a few counts. The chain is built from TRBV30 and TRBJ2-7, with D possibly being TRBD1 (6 bases). The CDR3 extends over 13 amino acids. V gave up 3 bases and J gave up 3 bases, with 12 bases separating them. Germline V gene lookup returns CDR1 GTSNPN and CDR2 SVGIG (reference sequence). The CDR3 DNA reads as TGTGCCTGGAGGGACAGCGCAAACTACGAGCAGTACTTC. It encodes CAWRDSANYEQYF.

This clonotype was seen more than once but under ten times. This chain uses TRBV7-9 with TRBJ2-4; D may be TRBD1 (6 bases). V was shortened by 1 base and J by 3 bases, with 10 bases between the two germline ends. This CDR3 is 15 amino acids long. CDR1 SEHNR and CDR2 FQNEAQ come from the germline V gene (reference sequence). The DNA for the CDR3 is TGTGCCAGCAGCTTAGGGGGGCAGGTCAAAAACATTCAGTACTTC. This codes for CASSLGGQVKNIQYF.

Regarding this clonotype: A much larger clone differs from this one at a single base, so this may be a read error. CDR3 region: CSVESVARGGQTGHEQYF. The CDR3 bases are TGCAGCGTTGAAAGCGTGGCCAGGGGGGGGCAGACGGGCCACGAGCAGTACTTC. The chain combines TRBV29-1 with TRBJ2-7; TRBD1 or TRBD2 may be the D gene (7 bases each). The germline V and J ends were trimmed by 2 bases and 5 bases, with 28 bases remaining between them. The length of the CDR3 is 18 residues. Germline CDR1 reads SQVTM; CDR2 reads ANQGSEA.

With respect to this clonotype: This may be a read error, as it is one base from a much larger clone. The gene calls are TRBV6-5 and TRBJ2-5, with 7 bases lining up with TRBD1. Germline V gene lookup returns CDR1 MNHEY and CDR2 SVGAGI. The CDR3 is 17 residues long. The V and J ends lost 6 bases and 7 bases, in that order; junction bases with no gene match: 20. The CDR3 coding sequence is TGTGCCAGCAGCCCCCTTCCGGGGACAGCAGGAACGGGGACCCAGTACTTC. Amino acid sequence: CASSPLPGTAGTGTQYF.